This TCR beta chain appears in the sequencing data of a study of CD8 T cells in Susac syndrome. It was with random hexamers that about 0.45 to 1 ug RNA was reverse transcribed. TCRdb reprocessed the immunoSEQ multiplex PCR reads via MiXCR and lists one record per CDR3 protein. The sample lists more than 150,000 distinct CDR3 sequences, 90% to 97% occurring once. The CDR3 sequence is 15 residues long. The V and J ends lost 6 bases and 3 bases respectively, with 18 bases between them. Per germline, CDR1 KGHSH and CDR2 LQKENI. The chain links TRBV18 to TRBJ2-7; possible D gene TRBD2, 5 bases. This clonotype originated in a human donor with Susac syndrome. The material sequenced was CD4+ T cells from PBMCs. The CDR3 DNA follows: TGTGCCAGCTCCCCTCCCGTCAGCGGTCTCTACGAGCAGTACTTC. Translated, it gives CASSPPVSGLYEQYF.